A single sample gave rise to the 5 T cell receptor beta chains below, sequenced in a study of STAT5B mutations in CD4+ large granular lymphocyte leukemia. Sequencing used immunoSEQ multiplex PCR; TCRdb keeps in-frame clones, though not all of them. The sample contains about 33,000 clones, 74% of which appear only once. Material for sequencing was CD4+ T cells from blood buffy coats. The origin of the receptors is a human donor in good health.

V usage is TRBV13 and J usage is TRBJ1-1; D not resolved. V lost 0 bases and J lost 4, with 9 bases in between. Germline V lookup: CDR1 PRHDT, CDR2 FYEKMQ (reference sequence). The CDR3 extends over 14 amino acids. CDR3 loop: CASSLGWGSTEAFF. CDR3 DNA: TGTGCCAGCAGCTTAGGTTGGGGTTCCACTGAAGCTTTCTTT.

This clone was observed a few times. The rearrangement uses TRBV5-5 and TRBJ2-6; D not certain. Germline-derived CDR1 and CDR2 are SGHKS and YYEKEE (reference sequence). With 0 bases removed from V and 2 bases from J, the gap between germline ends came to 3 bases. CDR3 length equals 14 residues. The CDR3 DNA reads TGTGCCAGCAGCTTGGATACTGGGGCCAACGTCCTGACTTTC. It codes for CASSLDTGANVLTF. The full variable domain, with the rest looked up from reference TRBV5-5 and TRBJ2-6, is DAGVTQSPTHLIKTRGQQVTLRCSPISGHKSVSWYQQVLGQGPQFIFQYYEKEERGRGNFPDRFSARQFPNYSSELNVNALLLGDSALYLCASSLDTGANVLTFGAGSRLTVL.

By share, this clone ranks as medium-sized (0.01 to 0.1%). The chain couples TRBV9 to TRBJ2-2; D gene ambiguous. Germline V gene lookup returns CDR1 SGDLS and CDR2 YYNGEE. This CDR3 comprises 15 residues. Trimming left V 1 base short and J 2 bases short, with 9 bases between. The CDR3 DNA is TGTGCCAGCAGCGTACTCGACCGTAACACCGGGGAGCTGTTTTTT. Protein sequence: CASSVLDRNTGELFF.

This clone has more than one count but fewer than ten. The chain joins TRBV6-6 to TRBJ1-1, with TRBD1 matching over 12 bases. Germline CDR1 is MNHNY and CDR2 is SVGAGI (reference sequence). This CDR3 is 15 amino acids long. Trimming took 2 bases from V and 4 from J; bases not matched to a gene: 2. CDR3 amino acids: CASSYRDRGLTEAFF. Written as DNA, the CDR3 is TGTGCCAGCAGTTACCGGGACAGGGGGCTCACTGAAGCTTTCTTT.

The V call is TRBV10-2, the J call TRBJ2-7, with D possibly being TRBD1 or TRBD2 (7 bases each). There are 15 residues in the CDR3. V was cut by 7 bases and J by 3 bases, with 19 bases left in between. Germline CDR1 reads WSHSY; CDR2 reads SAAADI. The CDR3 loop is CASTKLDREGYEQYF. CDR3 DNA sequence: TGCGCCAGCACCAAACTCGACAGGGAGGGCTACGAGCAGTACTTC.